Below, 10 T cell receptor beta chains from the same sample are listed, as sequenced in a study of CD8 T cells in ankylosing spondylitis. Overall study findings and caveats: A motif in TCR beta, a set of roughly 8 highly homologous variants, appeared characteristic of ankylosing spondylitis blood.

Antigens for these TCRs are unknown. TCRdb reanalysed the 5' RACE reads using MiXCR and keeps one entry per CDR3 protein. The profile shows about 440,000 distinct CDR3 sequences, 17% of them singletons. The sample taken for sequencing was blood, either unsorted or a sorted T cell fraction (not recorded which). The receptors derive from a male donor with ankylosing spondylitis.

This clonotype was seen only a few times. This rearrangement joins TRBV5-1 to TRBJ1-3; D is unresolved. V was pared by 4 bases and J by 0 bases, with 11 bases between. The CDR3 length is 15 residues. CDR1 SGHRS and CDR2 YFSETQ come from the germline V gene. CDR3 in amino acids: CASSGLSSSGNTIYF. The CDR3 bases are TGCGCCAGCAGCGGATTAAGTAGCTCTGGAAACACCATATATTTT. The whole variable domain, filled in from reference TRBV5-1 and TRBJ1-3, reads KAGVTQTPRYLIKTRGQQVTLSCSPISGHRSVSWYQQTPGQGLQFLFEYFSETQRNKGNFPGRFSGRQFSNSRSEMNVSTLELGDSALYLCASSGLSSSGNTIYFGEGSWLTVV.

This clonotype appeared a few times. The genes are TRBV4-2 and TRBJ1-1, with D perhaps TRBD1 (5 bases). CDR3 length equals 15 residues. Trimming removed 4 bases at V and 4 bases at J, with 16 bases between. The germline CDR1 and CDR2 sequences are LGHNA and YNFKEQ. For the CDR3, the DNA is TGTGCCAGCAGCCGTTTTGGCGGGGGAGGCACTGAAGCTTTCTTT. Residues: CASSRFGGGGTEAFF.

This clonotype was picked up a small number of times. The V call is TRBV3-1, the J call TRBJ1-1, with a possible D match to TRBD1 (6 bases). This CDR3 is built from 15 residues. Germline values: CDR1 LGHDT, CDR2 YNNKEL (reference sequence). The V gene lost 1 base and the J gene lost 1 base, with 10 bases spanning the gap. CDR3 in DNA: TGTGCCAGCAGCCAAGCGGGGGCCCCGAACACTGAAGCTTTCTTT. Amino acids: CASSQAGAPNTEAFF.

V and J are TRBV7-2 and TRBJ2-5; D unclear. This CDR3 region has 16 residues. V lost 1 base and J 4 bases, leaving 16 bases between the germline ends. The germline V gene encodes CDR1 SGHTA and CDR2 FQGNSA. The CDR3 reads CASSLGFRSGRETQYF. The DNA of the CDR3 is TGTGCCAGCAGCTTAGGTTTTAGATCCGGAAGAGAGACCCAGTACTTC.

There are many counts of this clonotype. The chain joins TRBV3-1 to TRBJ1-1; weak D call: TRBD1 (6 bases). CDR1 LGHDT and CDR2 YNNKEL come from the germline V gene (reference sequence). Deletions cut 2 bases from V and 6 bases from J, with 13 bases between. The CDR3 runs to 14 residues. The CDR3 is CASSQWGPGAEAFF. In nucleotides, the CDR3 is TGTGCCAGCAGCCAATGGGGGCCGGGGGCTGAAGCTTTCTTT.

This clonotype was recorded many times. This chain connects TRBV7-2 to TRBJ2-6; D not certain. The CDR3 length is 11 residues. Trimming shortened V by 5 bases and J by 9 bases, and 5 bases separated the two germline ends. The germline CDR1 and CDR2 sequences are SGHTA and FQGNSA. This chain's CDR3 is CASSANNVLTF. CDR3 in DNA: TGTGCCAGCAGCGCTAACAACGTCCTGACTTTC.

This clonotype was found many times. V and J are TRBV3-1 and TRBJ2-5; no definite D call. The CDR3 covers 12 residues. CDR1 is LGHDT and CDR2 is YNNKEL in the germline V gene (reference sequence). V gave up 5 bases and J gave up 5 bases, with 9 bases separating them. The DNA for the CDR3 is TGTGCCAGCAGCACCCTAACGGAGACCCAGTACTTC. It translates to CASSTLTETQYF.

This clonotype was seen a few times. This sequence joins TRBV20-1 and TRBJ1-5; 10 bases fit TRBD1. Germline CDR1 and CDR2: DFQATT and SNEGSKA (reference sequence). Unmatched junction bases numbered 15, after V lost 5 bases and J lost 11 bases. This CDR3 region has 15 residues. The CDR3 protein is CSAATGTGAGRAQHF. The CDR3 nucleotides are TGCAGTGCTGCTACCGGGACAGGGGCTGGCAGGGCCCAGCATTTT.

The chain joins TRBV20-1 to TRBJ2-3; TRBD2 aligns across 7 bases. The CDR3 is 14 residues long. Germline CDR1 is DFQATT and CDR2 is SNEGSKA (reference sequence). V trimming: 6 bases; J trimming: 4 bases; junction bases outside the gene matches: 10. The CDR3 nucleotides are TGCAGTGCCTCGGGGGGTCTAGCTGCAGATACGCAGTATTTT. Translating it yields CSASGGLAADTQYF.

This clonotype was observed a handful of times. This chain connects TRBV3-1 to TRBJ2-5; D is unclear. Germline V gene lookup returns CDR1 LGHDT and CDR2 YNNKEL (reference sequence). CDR3 size: 13 residues. Trimming left V 1 base short and J 7 bases short, with 10 bases between. Written as DNA, the CDR3 is TGTGCCAGCAGCCAAGCGATAGAGAGGACCCAGTACTTC. The encoded protein is CASSQAIERTQYF.